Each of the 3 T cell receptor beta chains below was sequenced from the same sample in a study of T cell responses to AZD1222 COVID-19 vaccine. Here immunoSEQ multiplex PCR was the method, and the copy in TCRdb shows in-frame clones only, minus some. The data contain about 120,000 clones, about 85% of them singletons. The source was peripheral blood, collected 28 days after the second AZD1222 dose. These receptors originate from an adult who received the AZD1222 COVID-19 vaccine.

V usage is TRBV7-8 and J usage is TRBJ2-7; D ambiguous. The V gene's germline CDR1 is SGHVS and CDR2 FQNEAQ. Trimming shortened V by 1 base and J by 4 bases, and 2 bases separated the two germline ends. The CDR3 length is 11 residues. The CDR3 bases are TGTGCCAGCAGCTTAGATTACGAGCAGTACTTC. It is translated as CASSLDYEQYF.

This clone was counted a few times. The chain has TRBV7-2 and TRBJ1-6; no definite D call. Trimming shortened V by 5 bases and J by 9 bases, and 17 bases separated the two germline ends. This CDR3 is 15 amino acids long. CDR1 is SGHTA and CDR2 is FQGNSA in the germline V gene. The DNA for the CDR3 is TGTGCCAGCAGCCCGATTAGGGCCCCCAGTTCACCCCTCCACTTT. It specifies CASSPIRAPSSPLHF.

The CDR3 is CASSPWTSGGLEQYF. CDR3 nucleotides: TGTGCCAGCAGCCCTTGGACTAGCGGGGGACTCGAGCAGTACTTC. The genes are TRBV7-2 and TRBJ2-7, with TRBD2 matching 13 bases. The CDR3 extends over 15 amino acids. Germline V CDR1 and CDR2: SGHTA, FQGNSA. J gave up 6 bases and V 5 bases, and 7 bases lay outside the gene matches.